A selection of T cell receptor beta chains follows, all from one sample in a study of shared clonotypes between healthy human individuals. Assay used: immunoSEQ multiplex PCR; TCRdb lists only in-frame clones, some missing. The repertoire holds approximately 980,000 clones, with approximately 80% as singletons. The sample was memory CD4+ T cells sorted from blood. These receptors were taken from a man aged 18 to 29 in good health. Both conserved end residues are part of each CDR3. Fields, in order: clone size, D gene, V gene, J gene, CDR3 DNA, CDR3 protein. D genes are given only for firm matches. The size field is filled for only some rows; it gives once, few, many or a size class.

NA	NA	TRBV28	TRBJ2-4	TGTGCCAGAACTGGGAGCACGACCTGGAACATTCAGTACTTC	CARTGSTTWNIQYF
NA	TRBD1	TRBV7-3	TRBJ2-1	TGTGCCAGCAGCTCGACAGGGGGCAGTTACAATGAGCAGTTCTTC	CASSSTGGSYNEQFF
NA	NA	TRBV4-3	TRBJ2-5	TGCGCCAGCAGTGGCAATGCAGGGTGGCTGTACTTC	CASSGNAGWLYF
NA	NA	TRBV2	TRBJ2-7	TGTGCCAGCAGGGGAGGAACAGTAGCCTACGAGCAGTACTTC	CASRGGTVAYEQYF
NA	TRBD1	TRBV10-3	TRBJ1-5	TGTGCCATTAAACAGGGGGCAGGGCAGCCCCAGCATTTT	CAIKQGAGQPQHF
NA	NA	TRBV28	TRBJ1-3	TGTGCCAGCAGTACTGGGGGCGCGGGGAACACCATATATTTT	CASSTGGAGNTIYF
NA	NA	TRBV5-1	TRBJ2-2	TGCGCCAGCAGCTCTAACGGGGAGCTGTTTTTT	CASSSNGELFF
NA	NA	TRBV18	TRBJ2-5	TGTGCCAGCTCACCACGGACAAGTGAAGAGACCCAGTACTTC	CASSPRTSEETQYF
few	TRBD1	TRBV4-1	TRBJ1-2	TGCGCCAGCAGCCCGACAGGGGACTATGGCTACACCTTC	CASSPTGDYGYTF
NA	NA	TRBV4-1	TRBJ1-1	TGCGCCAGCAGCCATGGAGGACCCTCGGGGACTGAAGCTTTCTTT	CASSHGGPSGTEAFF
NA	NA	TRBV7-9	TRBJ2-7	TGTGCCAGCAGCAAAGGCGGGGCGAACGAGCAGTACTTC	CASSKGGANEQYF
NA	NA	TRBV7-6	TRBJ2-5	TGTGCCAGCAGCTTAGAGGAGGGGTTGGAGACCCAGTACTTC	CASSLEEGLETQYF
NA	NA	TRBV18	TRBJ2-7	TGTGCCAGCTCACCAACAAGGACGGGATGGTCCGAGCAGTACTTC	CASSPTRTGWSEQYF
NA	NA	TRBV30	TRBJ1-2	TGTGCCTGGAGACTAACAGGGACCCAAAGGGATGGCTACACCTTC	CAWRLTGTQRDGYTF
NA	NA	TRBV9	TRBJ2-7	TGTGCCAGCAGCGTCGGGCAGTCCCCCTCCTACGAGCAGTACTTC	CASSVGQSPSYEQYF
NA	NA	TRBV5-6	TRBJ2-7	TGTGCCAGCAGATATTACCGGGGCTCCTACGAGCAGTACTTC	CASRYYRGSYEQYF
NA	NA	TRBV7-3	TRBJ1-1	TGTGCCAGCAGCTTAACGTTGGGGTCCACTGAAGCTTTCTTT	CASSLTLGSTEAFF
few	NA	TRBV11-3	TRBJ2-1	TGTGCCAGCAGCTTGTCGAGTGGAGAATACAATGAGCAGTTCTTC	CASSLSSGEYNEQFF
few	NA	TRBV11-1	TRBJ1-1	TGTGCCAGCAGCTTAGCTCCCACGGGCACTGAAGCTTTCTTT	CASSLAPTGTEAFF
NA	NA	TRBV6-1	TRBJ1-4	TGTGCCAGCAGTGACTTCAGGGAGAGGAATGAAAAACTGTTTTTT	CASSDFRERNEKLFF
NA	NA	TRBV29-1	TRBJ2-5	TGCAGCGTTGCGGTAGGGGAGACCCAGTACTTC	CSVAVGETQYF
NA	NA	TRBV6-5	TRBJ1-2	TGTGCCAGCAGTTACTCGATCCCCACCTATGGCTACACCTTC	CASSYSIPTYGYTF
NA	NA	TRBV5-5	TRBJ2-3	TGTGCCAGCACCCCAATAGCGGCTAGCACAGATACGCAGTATTTT	CASTPIAASTDTQYF
NA	NA	TRBV5-1	TRBJ1-2	TGCGCCAGCAGCTTCACGCAAACATCCTATGGCTACACCTTC	CASSFTQTSYGYTF
few	TRBD2	TRBV5-1	TRBJ2-5	TGCGCCAGCAGCCTTGGGCTAGCGGGAGATTACGAGACCCAGTACTTC	CASSLGLAGDYETQYF
NA	TRBD2	TRBV7-2	TRBJ2-7	TGTGCCAGCAGCCCCGGGACTATCTACGAGCAGTACTTC	CASSPGTIYEQYF
NA	NA	TRBV29-1	TRBJ2-3	TGCAGCGTTGAGGCCTACAACACAGATACGCAGTATTTT	CSVEAYNTDTQYF
NA	TRBD2	TRBV2	TRBJ2-3	TGTGCCACCCAGCGGGGCGGCCGCACAGATACGCAGTATTTT	CATQRGGRTDTQYF
NA	TRBD1	TRBV6-6	TRBJ1-5	TGTGCCAGCAGGTACTACAGGGGGCAAGATCAGCCCCAGCATTTT	CASRYYRGQDQPQHF
NA	NA	TRBV15	TRBJ2-5	TGTGCCACCAGCAGAGATGGAAAGACCCAGTACTTC	CATSRDGKTQYF
NA	NA	TRBV11-3	TRBJ2-1	TGTGCCAGCAGCACCGGGATCACGGACGCCAATGAGCAGTTCTTC	CASSTGITDANEQFF
NA	TRBD1	TRBV5-6	TRBJ1-2	TGTGCCAGCAGCTTGAGACAGGGAGCAACCGGCTATGGCTACACCTTC	CASSLRQGATGYGYTF
NA	NA	TRBV7-8	TRBJ1-6	TGTGCCAGCAGCCAAGCAGGGTTTAATTCACCCCTCCACTTT	CASSQAGFNSPLHF
NA	NA	TRBV6-5	TRBJ1-1	TGTGCCAGCAGTTACTTTGGGGTACTGGGCACTGAAGCTTTCTTT	CASSYFGVLGTEAFF
NA	TRBD1	TRBV5-1	TRBJ1-2	TGCGCCAGCAGCTTGGTCGCGACAGGGACTTTTAACTATGGCTACACCTTC	CASSLVATGTFNYGYTF
NA	NA	TRBV5-6	TRBJ2-7	TGTGCCAGCAGCTTTGCTCCCTCTAGAGACTACGAGCAGTACTTC	CASSFAPSRDYEQYF